The 9 T cell receptor beta chains presented below share a single source sample, sequenced in a study of CXCR3-negative and CXCR3-positive naive CD8 T cells (dated by TCRdb to about 2019). TCRdb names NextSeq 550 as the instrument used. The Human TCR Profiling Kit (MiLaboratory) was used to make UMI-labeled 5' RACE TRB cDNA libraries. TCRdb reprocessed the reads; each CDR3 protein sequence makes one entry, and DNA is unavailable. The sample's table lists a count of about 63,000 distinct CDR3 sequences. The ten largest account for 4.8% of the sample. The research as a whole found: Compared with CXCR3-negative naive cells, CXCR3-positive naive cells had TRB CDR3s with higher hydrophobicity (lower Kidera factor 4), lower energy, and higher strength and volume indices.

No cognate antigen is known for these TCRs. The sequencing sample was made of naive CXCR3+ CD8+ T cells from blood. The cell subset or site label for this specimen denotes: CD45RO-CCR7+CD27+CD95- naive CD8+ T cells expressing CXCR3 (TNR3+). Every receptor here comes from a human donor in good health. Some clones in this sample may be carry-over from other donors' samples.

Here the CDR3 reads CSARDPSYNEQFF. The rearrangement joins TRBV20-1 to TRBJ2-1. The CDR3 loop spans 13 amino acids. The germline V gene encodes CDR1 DFQATT and CDR2 SNEGSKA (reference sequence).

The chain links TRBV27 to TRBJ2-7; TCRdb lists TRBD1, though no DNA is available to test this call. Germline lookup yields CDR1 MNHEY and CDR2 SMNVEV (reference sequence). The CDR3 extends over 12 amino acids. The CDR3 spells CASSLTGREQYF.

V and J are TRBV6-6 and TRBJ1-6. The CDR3 consists of 15 residues. CDR1 and CDR2 from the germline V gene are MNHNY and SVGAGI (reference sequence). This chain's CDR3 is CASSLSDVYNSPLHF.

The gene calls are TRBV29-1 and TRBJ1-1; TCRdb's D gene call, TRBD1, goes unchecked for lack of DNA. Germline V gives CDR1 SQVTM, CDR2 ANQGSEA. This CDR3 spans 15 amino acids. The CDR3 reads CSVHVSGQTNTEAFF.

The rearrangement links TRBV29-1 to TRBJ2-5; TCRdb lists TRBD1, though no DNA is available to test this call. CDR1 is SQVTM and CDR2 is ANQGSEA in the germline V gene. The CDR3 is made up of 12 amino acids. The CDR3 sequence is CSVEFRGYQRDF.

V and J are TRBV29-1 and TRBJ1-2; TCRdb designates TRBD1, a call that cannot be tested without DNA. CDR3 length: 14 amino acids. Germline V gene lookup returns CDR1 SQVTM and CDR2 ANQGSEA. CDR3 residues: CSVVVGTGRRGYTF.

The genes are TRBV18 and TRBJ2-6; the D call from TCRdb, TRBD2, cannot be confirmed without DNA. The CDR3 has 18 amino acids. CDR1 is KGHSH and CDR2 is LQKENI in the germline V gene. The CDR3 here is CASSLRWGEQPGANVLTF.

This chain connects TRBV29-1 to TRBJ2-7. The CDR3 consists of 11 residues. CDR1 and CDR2 (germline): SQVTM, ANQGSEA. The CDR3 sequence: CSVEDQTEQYF.

J is TRBJ2-7 and V is TRBV5-1; TCRdb gives TRBD1 as the D gene, but with no DNA this cannot be confirmed. Germline CDR1 SGHRS, CDR2 YFSETQ. The CDR3 is made up of 13 amino acids. The CDR3 region is CASSFDRDYEQYF.